Listed below are T cell receptor beta chains from one sample, sequenced in a study of T-cell reconstitution after alpha-beta-depleted transplantation in children. TCRdb fed the PCR reads into MiXCR, producing one record per CDR3 protein. The sample holds about 97,000 distinct CDR3 sequences, about 7.5% seen once. The specimen was PBMCs, collected before TCRalphabeta/CD19-depleted stem cell transplant. The source of these receptors is a boy aged 2 to 10 with acute lymphoblastic leukemia, due to receive a stem cell transplant. The CDR3 runs from the conserved cysteine through the conserved F or W. The order of the fields is clone size, J gene, D gene, V gene, CDR3 DNA, CDR3 protein. The D gene is left open where the match is weak. A row's size may be missing; if present it is once, few, many or a size class.

many,TRBJ2-1,-,TRBV5-1,TGCGCCAGCAGCTTCGGCTCAGGGACGGATGAGCAGTTCTTC,CASSFGSGTDEQFF
many,TRBJ2-1,-,TRBV5-1,TGCGCCAGCAGCTTGGCCCAGAGCCGGGATGAGCAGTTCTTC,CASSLAQSRDEQFF
many,TRBJ2-1,TRBD2,TRBV20-1,TGCAGTGCTAGGGGCCGACTAAGCGGGGGGGGCAATGAGCAGTTCTTC,CSARGRLSGGGNEQFF
few,TRBJ1-6,-,TRBV9,TGTGCCAGCAGCGAATGGGAAACCTATAATTCACCCCTCCACTTT,CASSEWETYNSPLHF
few,TRBJ2-3,TRBD1,TRBV24-1,TGTGCCACCAGTGTAAGCGAAACGACAGGGTTGGGGAACACAGATACGCAGTATTTT,CATSVSETTGLGNTDTQYF
many,TRBJ2-3,-,TRBV20-1,TGCAGTGCTAGTAAACAGGAGCCCACAGATACGCAGTATTTT,CSASKQEPTDTQYF
-,TRBJ2-6,-,TRBV7-9,TGTGCCAGCAGCACGACCCGGTTAACCTCTGGGGCCAACGTCCTGACTTTC,CASSTTRLTSGANVLTF
many,TRBJ1-1,-,TRBV12-3/TRBV12-4,TGTGCCAGCAGTTGGGGTCTGGGGGGAGGCACTGAAGCTTTCTTT,CASSWGLGGGTEAFF
many,TRBJ2-3,TRBD2,TRBV3-1,TGTGCCAGCAGCCCCCTCGGTAGCGGGGGGGCGGATACGCAGTATTTT,CASSPLGSGGADTQYF
many,TRBJ2-3,-,TRBV9,TGTGCCAGCAGCAACCGCTTAGCTACAGATACGCAGTATTTT,CASSNRLATDTQYF
-,TRBJ2-5,TRBD1,TRBV20-1,TGCAGTGCTAGAGGGGCCGGACAGGCCACGGAGACCCAGTACTTC,CSARGAGQATETQYF
many,TRBJ2-5,-,TRBV6-5,TGTGCCAGGGAGGGGCAGGGGGAGACCCAGTACTTC,CAREGQGETQYF
-,TRBJ2-2,-,TRBV7-2,TGTGCCAGCAGCGCGGGCTTGGCAAACACCGGGGAGCTGTTTTTT,CASSAGLANTGELFF
many,TRBJ1-6,TRBD1,TRBV18,TGTGCCAGCTCACCATCTGGACAGGGGGCAAATTCACCCCTCCACTTT,CASSPSGQGANSPLHF
many,TRBJ2-4,-,TRBV7-9,TGTGCCAGCAGGAACCGGACGTCAAACATTCAGTACTTC,CASRNRTSNIQYF
-,TRBJ2-4,-,TRBV29-1,TGCAGCGTTGAAGACGGGGTCGAGGGAAACATTCAGTACTTC,CSVEDGVEGNIQYF
few,TRBJ2-1,-,TRBV7-8,TGTGCCAGCAGCCTACCAGGGACCGACTACTCCAGGGGTGAGCAGTTCTTC,CASSLPGTDYSRGEQFF
few,TRBJ1-5,TRBD1,TRBV3-1,TGTGCCAGCAGCCAATATGGGACAGGGAATCAGCCCCAGCATTTT,CASSQYGTGNQPQHF
many,TRBJ2-5,-,TRBV11-2,TGTGCCAGCAGCCCTTATACTACCCAAGAGACCCAGTACTTC,CASSPYTTQETQYF
many,TRBJ1-2,-,TRBV6-1,TGTGCCAGCAGTGAAAATTCCGACTACTTTGGCTACACCTTC,CASSENSDYFGYTF